A selection of T cell receptor beta chains follows, all from one sample in a study of response to subunit inactivated influenza vaccine. TCRdb analysed the RT-PCR reads with MiXCR anew, one entry per CDR3 protein. The data hold over 750,000 distinct CDR3 sequences, with roughly 20% observed a single time. The sequencing here drew on PBMCs from blood, taken less than 6 days after vaccination. These receptors originate from a man aged 45-65 years who received an inactivated influenza vaccine. CDR3s include the opening cysteine and the closing phenylalanine or tryptophan. D genes are given only for firm matches. Clone size is stated in some rows and not others, as once, few, many or a class when expanded.

D gene	clone size	J gene	V gene	CDR3 DNA	CDR3 protein
.	many	TRBJ2-3	TRBV20-1	TGCAGTGCTAGCCCATCACACCGCACAGATACGCAGTATTTT	CSASPSHRTDTQYF
.	few	TRBJ1-5	TRBV28	TGTGCCAGCGATCAGCCCCAGCATTTT	CASDQPQHF
TRBD1	.	TRBJ2-2	TRBV6-2/TRBV6-3	TGTGCCAGCGGACGGACAGGGAACACCGGGGAGCTGTTTTTT	CASGRTGNTGELFF
.	many	TRBJ1-2	TRBV6-2/TRBV6-3	TGTGCCAGCAGTTTACAGGGAAGCAACTATGGCTACACCTTC	CASSLQGSNYGYTF
TRBD1	few	TRBJ2-7	TRBV12-3/TRBV12-4	TGTGCCAGCAGTCGGCGGACAGGGAACTTGGACGAGCAGTACTTC	CASSRRTGNLDEQYF
.	.	TRBJ2-1	TRBV12-3/TRBV12-4	TGTGCCAGCAGTACCGGGACCAAGAACAATGAGCAGTTCTTC	CASSTGTKNNEQFF
.	few	TRBJ1-1	TRBV4-1	TGCGCCAGCAGCCAAGATCCGTGGGGGAACACTCAAGCTTTCTTT	CASSQDPWGNTQAFF
TRBD2	.	TRBJ2-7	TRBV7-8	TGTGCCAGCAGCTTAGCAATAGCGGGCAACTCCTACGAGCAGTACTTC	CASSLAIAGNSYEQYF
TRBD2	.	TRBJ2-7	TRBV20-1	TGCAGTGCCCGGGACTACGAATCCTACGAGCAGTACTTC	CSARDYESYEQYF
TRBD1	.	TRBJ2-2	TRBV3-1	TGTGCCAGCAGCCCTTCCGGGACAGGGGAGGCCGGGGAGCTGTTTTTT	CASSPSGTGEAGELFF
TRBD2	few	TRBJ2-1	TRBV20-1	TGCAGTGCTGTTACTAGCGGGGCTTACAATGAGCAGTTCTTC	CSAVTSGAYNEQFF
.	.	TRBJ2-5	TRBV5-1	TGCGCCAGCAGCTGGGACTCCCCCTTCACGGAGACCCAGTACTTC	CASSWDSPFTETQYF
.	few	TRBJ1-4	TRBV12-3/TRBV12-4	TGTGCCAGCACCTCCGGCCCGTTTGAAAAACTGTTTTTT	CASTSGPFEKLFF
.	.	TRBJ2-1	TRBV14	TGTGCCAGCAGCCAGTTCACTGTTGGCAATGAGCAGTTCTTC	CASSQFTVGNEQFF
TRBD1	.	TRBJ1-6	TRBV20-1	TGCAGTGCTTCAACGGACAGGGATAATTCACCCCTCCACTTT	CSASTDRDNSPLHF
.	few	TRBJ2-7	TRBV27	TGTGCCAGCAGAACCGGGACTTCCTCCTACGAGCAGTACTTC	CASRTGTSSYEQYF
TRBD2	many	TRBJ2-1	TRBV12-3/TRBV12-4	TGTGCCAGCAGTTTAATGGCTAGCGGGGGATACAATGAGCAGTTCTTC	CASSLMASGGYNEQFF
.	few	TRBJ2-3	TRBV7-2	TGTGCCAGCAGGGTCAGTGGGGGGAAGCTCACAGATACGCAGTATTTT	CASRVSGGKLTDTQYF
TRBD2	.	TRBJ2-1	TRBV27	TGTGCCAGCAGCCCCCCGGGACTAGCGGGAGGGCCCAATGAGCAGTTCTTC	CASSPPGLAGGPNEQFF
.	.	TRBJ2-1	TRBV28	TGTGCCAGCAGTTTTCAGCTTAGGGGGAATGAGCAGTTCTTC	CASSFQLRGNEQFF
TRBD2	.	TRBJ2-3	TRBV20-1	TGCAGTGCTAGGTCTAGCGGGACATACACAGATACGCAGTATTTT	CSARSSGTYTDTQYF
TRBD1	.	TRBJ2-5	TRBV20-1	TGCAGCAGACAGGGGGGTCCTCAAGAGACCCAGTACTTC	CSRQGGPQETQYF
.	few	TRBJ2-3	TRBV7-8	TGTGCCAGCAGTTCCCTCACAGGTCCTAGCACAGATACGCAGTATTTT	CASSSLTGPSTDTQYF
.	.	TRBJ2-3	TRBV7-2	TGTGCCAGCAGCCCGGACTATTCAACAGATACGCAGTATTTT	CASSPDYSTDTQYF
.	.	TRBJ1-5	TRBV7-8	TGTGCCAGCAGCTTAGACGGCGGCTTTAGCAATCAGCCCCAGCATTTT	CASSLDGGFSNQPQHF
TRBD1	few	TRBJ2-6	TRBV20-1	TGCAGTGCTCGGGACAGGGACTCTGGGGCCAACGTCCTGACTTTC	CSARDRDSGANVLTF
TRBD1	few	TRBJ2-2	TRBV9	TGTGCCAGCAGCGTAATGTCGACAGGGTTAGGCGGGGAGCTGTTTTTT	CASSVMSTGLGGELFF
.	few	TRBJ2-7	TRBV20-1	TGCAGTGCTTCCCATCCGGGACCCACCTACGAGCAGTACTTC	CSASHPGPTYEQYF
.	few	TRBJ1-2	TRBV5-1	TGCGCCAGCAGCTTGTCTAGGGGCTCTTTCCTCGGCTACACCTTC	CASSLSRGSFLGYTF
TRBD1	few	TRBJ2-1	TRBV20-1	TGCAGTGCTCAGGACAGGAGCTCCTACAATGAGCAGTTCTTC	CSAQDRSSYNEQFF
TRBD1	.	TRBJ2-7	TRBV5-1	TGCGCCAGCAGCAGAAGACAGGGGGTATTACGCGAGCAGTACTTC	CASSRRQGVLREQYF
TRBD2	few	TRBJ2-3	TRBV30	TGTGCCTGGAGTTCCTGGACTAGCGGGGAATACACAGATACGCAGTATTTT	CAWSSWTSGEYTDTQYF
TRBD2	few	TRBJ2-3	TRBV10-3	TGTGCCATCAGTGAGCCCGGGACTAGCACCACAGATACGCAGTATTTT	CAISEPGTSTTDTQYF
.	many	TRBJ2-1	TRBV10-2	TGCGCCAGCAGTGCCGGCAACTCCTACAATGAGCAGTTCTTC	CASSAGNSYNEQFF
TRBD1	.	TRBJ2-1	TRBV20-1	TGCAGTGGACAGGGGAACCTTAGGAATGAGCAGTTCTTC	CSGQGNLRNEQFF
TRBD1	few	TRBJ2-7	TRBV20-1	TGCAGTGCTGGGACAGGGGGTTCATACGAGCAGTACTTC	CSAGTGGSYEQYF
.	.	TRBJ2-3	TRBV20-1	TGCAGTGCCAAGTTCTTTGATACGCAGTATTTT	CSAKFFDTQYF
TRBD1	.	TRBJ2-2	TRBV7-9	TGTGCCAGCAGCTCAAACCTCCCCAGGGGGTACACCGGGGAGCTGTTTTTT	CASSSNLPRGYTGELFF
.	.	TRBJ1-2	TRBV7-2	TGTGCCAGCAGCTTTCACAGGGATCAAAACTATGGCTACACCTTC	CASSFHRDQNYGYTF
.	.	TRBJ2-2	TRBV5-1	TGCGCCAGCAGTATGGGGGCAGTTGGCACCGGGGAGCTGTTTTTT	CASSMGAVGTGELFF
.	.	TRBJ1-6	TRBV2	TGTGCCAGCGGGAGGCCGGGACGGTCGAATTCACCCCTCCACTTT	CASGRPGRSNSPLHF
TRBD1	many	TRBJ2-7	TRBV7-9	TGTGCCAGCAGTCGTGACCGGGACAGCTACGAGCAGTACTTC	CASSRDRDSYEQYF
.	many	TRBJ2-1	TRBV7-8	TGTGCCAGCAGCTTGCTTGTCCATGAGCAGTTCTTC	CASSLLVHEQFF
.	few	TRBJ2-1	TRBV12-3/TRBV12-4	TGTGCCAGCAGTTTAGTAGCGGTTAGCTACAATGAGCAGTTCTTC	CASSLVAVSYNEQFF
TRBD2	.	TRBJ2-1	TRBV10-2	TGCGCCAGCAGTGAATCTAGCGGGGGACTTTACAATGAGCAGTTCTTC	CASSESSGGLYNEQFF
TRBD2	.	TRBJ2-1	TRBV7-9	TGTGCCAGCAGCTTCAGGACTAGCGGGCTTTACAATGAGCAGTTCTTC	CASSFRTSGLYNEQFF
TRBD1	.	TRBJ1-5	TRBV6-2/TRBV6-3	TGTGCCAGCAGTACGACAGGGGGCTTGGGGCCCCAGCATTTT	CASSTTGGLGPQHF
.	.	TRBJ2-5	TRBV3-1	TGTGCCAGCAGCCAAGGTACCAGCAGGGGGACCCAGTACTTC	CASSQGTSRGTQYF